The 25 T cell receptor beta chains below were found in one sample sequenced in a study of cytomegalovirus exposure and HLA in healthy donors. Researchers ran the PCR with 60 Vbeta and 13 Jbeta primers. Sequenced by immunoSEQ multiplex PCR; TCRdb stores in-frame clones only, minus some. In the table there are over 150,000 clones, approximately 73% of which are singletons. Sequences were obtained from PBMCs. The source of these receptors is a man in his forties or fifties in good health and CMV-seronegative.

This chain uses TRBV7-2 with TRBJ1-1; tentative D call: TRBD1 (5 bases). V lost 0 bases to trimming and J lost 5 bases, with 7 bases between them. Germline V gene data show CDR1 as SGHTA and CDR2 as FQGNSA. The CDR3 sequence is 13 residues long. CDR3 in amino acids: CASSLAQETEAFF. CDR3 DNA: TGTGCCAGCAGCTTAGCACAGGAAACTGAAGCTTTCTTT.

The chain couples TRBV11-2 to TRBJ2-1; TRBD2 matches at 7 bases. Germline values: CDR1 SGHAT, CDR2 FQNNGV. The trim removed 5 bases at V and 5 bases at J, leaving 9 bases unmatched. The CDR3 is 15 residues long. Written as DNA, the CDR3 is TGTGCCAGCAGCCAAGGAAGGAGCGGGAACAATGAGCAGTTCTTC. Protein: CASSQGRSGNNEQFF.

This clone has a handful of counts. The chain has TRBV28 and TRBJ2-6; perhaps TRBD1 as D (5 bases). Trimming removed 7 bases at V and 2 bases at J, with 15 bases between. This CDR3 comprises 16 residues. Looked up from germline, CDR1 is MDHEN and CDR2 is SYDVKM. The CDR3 region is CASMPAGMAGANVLTF. CDR3 DNA sequence: TGTGCCAGCATGCCTGCAGGGATGGCTGGGGCCAACGTCCTGACTTTC.

In DNA, the CDR3 is TGTGCCAGCAGCCCAGGGGGTTATAGCAATCAGCCCCAGCATTTT. It is translated as CASSPGGYSNQPQHF. This rearrangement joins TRBV7-9 to TRBJ1-5; TRBD1 matches 7 bases. The CDR3 covers 15 residues. V gave up 5 bases and J gave up 0 bases; unmatched junction bases: 4. Germline V lookup: CDR1 SEHNR, CDR2 FQNEAQ (reference sequence).

On this clone itself: Other DNA sequences within the sample encode an identical CDR3. The chain employs TRBV2 and TRBJ1-5; 8 nucleotides agree with TRBD1. In germline, CDR1 is SNHLY, CDR2 FYNNEI. J gave up 6 bases and V 7 bases, and 5 bases lay outside the gene matches. This CDR3 is built from 13 residues. As DNA, the CDR3 is TGTGCCAGCACCGGACAGGGCGGTCAGCCCCAGCATTTT. Protein product: CASTGQGGQPQHF.

The V and J genes are TRBV28 and TRBJ1-2; 9 positions agree with TRBD1. The length of the CDR3 is 12 residues. V shed 2 bases, J shed 10 bases, and the junction held 2 bases outside the gene matches. Germline V gene data show CDR1 as MDHEN and CDR2 as SYDVKM. CDR3 protein: CASSLTGGDYTF. CDR3 bases: TGTGCCAGCAGTTTAACAGGGGGCGACTACACCTTC.

There are a few counts of this clone. The rearrangement uses TRBV5-1 and TRBJ2-7, with TRBD2 as a possible D gene (6 bases). Germline V gene lookup returns CDR1 SGHRS and CDR2 YFSETQ. Deletions cut 1 base from V and 7 bases from J, with 9 bases between. The CDR3 totals 12 residues. The CDR3 region is CASSLSGREQYF. DNA of the CDR3: TGCGCCAGCAGCTTGTCTGGGAGGGAGCAGTACTTC.

The V gene is TRBV5-1, the J gene TRBJ2-1; 8 bases align to TRBD1. The germline gives CDR1 SGHRS, CDR2 YFSETQ. Trimming cost V 4 bases and J 4 bases; bases outside gene matches: 7. CDR3 length: 15 amino acids. DNA for the CDR3: TGCGCCAGCAGCCAATACAGGGGGTCATACAATGAGCAGTTCTTC. It codes for CASSQYRGSYNEQFF.

This rearrangement joins TRBV29-1 to TRBJ2-7, with unresolved D. This CDR3 is built from 14 residues. The V gene lost 6 bases and the J gene lost 0 bases, with 15 bases spanning the gap. The germline CDR1 and CDR2 sequences are SQVTM and ANQGSEA. CDR3 amino acids: CSVHVGRSSYEQYF. The DNA of the CDR3 is TGCAGCGTCCACGTGGGTCGGAGCTCCTACGAGCAGTACTTC.

The chain joins TRBV6-6 to TRBJ1-1, with TRBD1 matching 7 bases. After removal of 5 bases from V and 3 bases from J, the junction contained 6 bases not matched to a gene. CDR3 size: 14 residues. The germline CDR1 and CDR2 sequences are MNHNY and SVGAGI (reference sequence). The CDR3 protein is CASSAQQGDTEAFF. For the CDR3, the DNA is TGTGCCAGCAGTGCTCAGCAGGGGGACACTGAAGCTTTCTTT.

The rearrangement links TRBV19 to TRBJ2-2; 7 bases align to TRBD1. The CDR3 sequence is 15 residues long. Trimming removed 6 bases from V and 6 bases from J; junction bases left unmatched: 10. CDR1 LNHDA and CDR2 SQIVND come from the germline V gene (reference sequence). As DNA, the CDR3 is TGTGCCAGTAGACCTGGACAGGAAAGGTCCGGGGAGCTGTTTTTT. It specifies CASRPGQERSGELFF.

V is TRBV7-8 and J is TRBJ1-5; a weak D match, TRBD1 (5 bases). V dropped 6 bases and J dropped 0 bases, with 18 bases sitting between them. The CDR3 consists of 17 residues. The germline CDR1 and CDR2 sequences are SGHVS and FQNEAQ. CDR3 residues: CASSYSGGAYSNQPQHF. The DNA of the CDR3 is TGTGCCAGCAGTTATAGCGGCGGGGCCTATAGCAATCAGCCCCAGCATTTT.

This clone was seen a few times. V usage is TRBV20-1 and J usage is TRBJ1-2; D not resolved. This CDR3 is built from 11 residues. V lost 5 bases, J lost 7 bases, and 11 bases lay in between. Germline V gene data show CDR1 as DFQATT and CDR2 as SNEGSKA (reference sequence). The CDR3 here is CSAFESGGYTF. The CDR3 coding sequence is TGCAGTGCTTTTGAGTCCGGTGGCTACACCTTC.

The rearrangement links TRBV6-1 to TRBJ2-5, with 9 bases matching TRBD2. In germline, CDR1 is MNHNS, CDR2 SASEGT. V gave up 2 bases and J gave up 3 bases; unmatched junction bases: 7. The CDR3 is 16 residues long. CDR3 DNA: TGTGCCAGCAGTGAACAGGGCGGGGGGGCTAAAGAGACCCAGTACTTC. This gives the protein CASSEQGGGAKETQYF.

The chain carries TRBV5-1 and TRBJ2-3; TRBD1 agrees at 7 bases. V lost 4 bases and J lost 4; bases outside the gene matches: 6. Germline V gene lookup returns CDR1 SGHRS and CDR2 YFSETQ. This CDR3 is 14 amino acids long. CDR3 in DNA: TGCGCCAGCAGCCTCTGGACAGGCCCAGATACGCAGTATTTT. This sequence encodes CASSLWTGPDTQYF.

V is TRBV11-2 and J is TRBJ2-5, with D possibly TRBD2 on 6 matching bases. Deletions cut 4 bases from V and 0 bases from J, with 15 bases between. Germline V lookup: CDR1 SGHAT, CDR2 FQNNGV. The CDR3 is made up of 16 amino acids. CDR3 coding DNA: TGTGCCAGCAGCTCCGGGACTCTCCCCTACCAAGAGACCCAGTACTTC. This codes for CASSSGTLPYQETQYF. Drawing the rest from reference TRBV11-2 and TRBJ2-5, the complete variable domain is EAGVAQSPRYKIIEKRQSVAFWCNPISGHATLYWYQQILGQGPKLLIQFQNNGVVDDSQLPKDRFSAERLKGVDSTLKIQPAKLEDSAVYLCASSSGTLPYQETQYFGPGTRLLVL.

The J gene is TRBJ1-4, the V gene TRBV6-1; unclear D gene. Trimming removed 1 base at V and 8 bases at J, with 8 bases between. Germline assignment: CDR1 MNHNS and CDR2 SASEGT. The CDR3 sequence is 13 residues long. The CDR3 here is CASSEEFAEKLFF. CDR3 DNA sequence: TGTGCCAGCAGTGAAGAATTTGCGGAAAAACTGTTTTTT.

This clone has just one count. The V call is TRBV18, the J call TRBJ2-7, with D possibly being TRBD2 (5 bases). The ends were cut back, 0 bases at V and 0 bases at J, with 12 bases in the middle. CDR1 is KGHSH and CDR2 is LQKENI in the germline V gene. The CDR3 runs to 16 residues. The CDR3 bases are TGTGCCAGCTCACCACCAGGTATCGGGAACTCCTACGAGCAGTACTTC. Its protein is CASSPPGIGNSYEQYF.

This clone was found a few times. CDR3 amino acids: CASSLEGQNYGYTF. The CDR3 nucleotides read TGCGCCAGCAGCTTGGAGGGACAGAACTATGGCTACACCTTC. This chain links TRBV5-1 with TRBJ1-2, with 7 bases lining up with TRBD1. With V trimmed by 0 bases and J by 2 bases, 1 base remained unmatched. The germline V gene has CDR1 SGHRS and CDR2 YFSETQ. This CDR3 spans 14 amino acids. The variable domain in full, completed from reference TRBV5-1 and TRBJ1-2, reads KAGVTQTPRYLIKTRGQQVTLSCSPISGHRSVSWYQQTPGQGLQFLFEYFSETQRNKGNFPGRFSGRQFSNSRSEMNVSTLELGDSALYLCASSLEGQNYGYTFGSGTRLTVV.

The chain employs TRBV6-1 and TRBJ2-6, with 7 bases that match TRBD1. The V gene's germline CDR1 is MNHNS and CDR2 SASEGT. The V and J ends lost 1 base and 0 bases, in that order; junction bases with no gene match: 6. CDR3 size: 18 residues. The CDR3 is CASSEEGAGDSGANVLTF. The CDR3 region has the DNA TGTGCCAGCAGTGAAGAGGGGGCAGGAGACTCTGGGGCCAACGTCCTGACTTTC.

The rearrangement uses TRBV28 and TRBJ2-1; D is ambiguous. V lost 2 bases, J lost 2 bases, and 13 bases lay in between. This CDR3 contains 16 residues. Germline lookup yields CDR1 MDHEN and CDR2 SYDVKM. The CDR3 loop reads CASSLQAPRTYNEQFF. The CDR3 coding sequence is TGTGCCAGCAGTTTACAGGCCCCCCGGACCTACAATGAGCAGTTCTTC.

The chain employs TRBV21-1 and TRBJ2-2; TRBD1, the table's D call, was not compared with the DNA. TRBV21-1 is noted as a pseudogene. This CDR3 region has 12 residues. CDR3 sequence: CARTGATGELFF. CDR3 bases: TGTGCCAGGACAGGAGCCACCGGGGAGCTGTTTTTT.

This clone was seen a few times. The gene calls are TRBV5-4 and TRBJ1-3; 10 nucleotides align to TRBD1. This CDR3 contains 18 residues. Per germline, CDR1 SGHNT and CDR2 YYREEE (reference sequence). The junction had 9 bases not matched to a gene; V was cut back by 3 bases and J by 0 bases. CDR3 sequence: CASSSGRDRGISGNTIYF. The DNA of the CDR3 is TGTGCCAGCAGCTCCGGGCGGGACAGGGGCATCTCTGGAAACACCATATATTTT.

The V gene is TRBV5-1, the J gene TRBJ2-1; 8 positions match TRBD1. V was clipped by 1 base and J by 1 base; unmatched bases: 4. Germline values: CDR1 SGHRS, CDR2 YFSETQ. The CDR3 spans 16 residues. CDR3 amino acids: CASSLRDRISYNEQFF. The CDR3 region has the DNA TGCGCCAGCAGCTTGAGGGACAGGATTTCCTACAATGAGCAGTTCTTC.

This chain connects TRBV18 to TRBJ2-1, with TRBD1 matching over 9 bases. V shed 0 bases and J 2 bases; nucleotides not matched to a gene: 8. The CDR3 has 18 residues. CDR1 KGHSH and CDR2 LQKENI come from the germline V gene. The CDR3: CASSPPDRGEEPYNEQFF. In nucleotides, the CDR3 is TGTGCCAGCTCACCACCGGACAGGGGCGAAGAACCCTACAATGAGCAGTTCTTC.